A selection of T cell receptor beta chains follows, all from one sample in a study of shared clonotypes between healthy human individuals. Libraries were prepared by immunoSEQ multiplex PCR; TCRdb keeps only in-frame clonotypes and omits some of them. The table shows under 550,000 clones, with about 96% occurring only once. The sequencing input was naive CD4+ T cells sorted from blood. These receptors were collected from a woman aged 25 to 39 in good health. Both conserved end residues are part of each CDR3. The D gene is left open where the match is weak. Not every row has a clone size; where given, it reads once, few, many or a size class.

j_gene	abundance	v_gene	d_gene	CDR3nt	CDR3aa
TRBJ2-1	once	TRBV4-1	TRBD2	TGCGCCAGCACCCGTCAGACTATTAGCGGGAGGGCCTATGGGTCCTACAATGAGCAGTTCTTC	CASTRQTISGRAYGSYNEQFF
TRBJ2-7	-	TRBV5-1	TRBD1	TGCGCCAGCAGCACAACAGGGGGCGCGTACGAGCAGTACTTC	CASSTTGGAYEQYF
TRBJ2-1	-	TRBV5-1	-	TGCGCCAGCAGCTTGGGTGGTAGCGGAGAGCAGTTCTTC	CASSLGGSGEQFF
TRBJ2-3	-	TRBV11-3	TRBD2	TGTGCCAGCAGCCACTCAACAACTAGCGGGGGCACAGATACGCAGTATTTT	CASSHSTTSGGTDTQYF
TRBJ1-4	-	TRBV5-1	-	TGCGCCAGCAGCTTGTGGACGAATGAAAAACTGTTTTTT	CASSLWTNEKLFF
TRBJ1-5	-	TRBV18	-	TGTGCCAGCTCACCTTTGGGAAGCAATCAGCCCCAGCATTTT	CASSPLGSNQPQHF
TRBJ1-4	-	TRBV18	-	TGTGCTACCGGCAGCAATGAAAAACTGTTTTTT	CATGSNEKLFF
TRBJ1-3	-	TRBV5-1	-	TGCGCCAGCAGGTGGGACTCTGGAAACACCATATATTTT	CASRWDSGNTIYF
TRBJ2-5	-	TRBV5-1	-	TGCGCCAGCAGGGAGACGGAAGAGACCCAGTACTTC	CASRETEETQYF
TRBJ2-5	-	TRBV7-8	-	TGTGCCAGCAGCTTATTAAGGGTCCAAGAGACCCAGTACTTC	CASSLLRVQETQYF
TRBJ2-3	-	TRBV19	TRBD1	TGTGCCAGTAGCAGGGACAGGGCACTTACTAGCACAGATACGCAGTATTTT	CASSRDRALTSTDTQYF
TRBJ1-1	-	TRBV6-5	TRBD1	TGTGCCAGCAGTTACTCTGGACAGGCGAACACTGAAGCTTTCTTT	CASSYSGQANTEAFF
TRBJ2-7	-	TRBV30	TRBD2	TGTGCCTGGACTAGGACTAGCGGGAGGGCCTACGAGCAGTACTTC	CAWTRTSGRAYEQYF